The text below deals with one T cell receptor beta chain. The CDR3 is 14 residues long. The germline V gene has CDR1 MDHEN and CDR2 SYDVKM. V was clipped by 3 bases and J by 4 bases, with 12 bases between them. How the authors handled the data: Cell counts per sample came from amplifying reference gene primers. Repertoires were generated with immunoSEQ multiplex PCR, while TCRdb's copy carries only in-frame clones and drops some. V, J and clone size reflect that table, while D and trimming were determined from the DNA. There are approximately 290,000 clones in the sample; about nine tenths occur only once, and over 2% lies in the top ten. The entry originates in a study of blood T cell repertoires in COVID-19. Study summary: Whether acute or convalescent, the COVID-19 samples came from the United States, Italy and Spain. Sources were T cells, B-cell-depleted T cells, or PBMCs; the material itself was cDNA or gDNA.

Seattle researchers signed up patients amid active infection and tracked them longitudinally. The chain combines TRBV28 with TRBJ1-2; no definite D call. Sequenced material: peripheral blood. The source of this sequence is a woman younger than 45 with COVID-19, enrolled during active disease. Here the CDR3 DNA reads TGTGCCAGCAGTTTGATGGGAGATCCCTATGGCTACACCTTC. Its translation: CASSLMGDPYGYTF.